These 23 T cell receptor beta chains were sequenced from one sample in a study of T cell responses to AZD1222 COVID-19 vaccine. Repertoires were generated with immunoSEQ multiplex PCR, while TCRdb's copy carries only in-frame clones and drops some. In the table there are some 150,000 clones, roughly 87% of which are singletons. The source was peripheral blood, collected 28 days after the second dose of the MenACWY control vaccine. The receptors come from an adult who received the MenACWY meningococcal vaccine as a control.

V is TRBV19 and J is TRBJ2-1; possibly TRBD2 for D (6 bases). Germline values: CDR1 LNHDA, CDR2 SQIVND (reference sequence). The CDR3 contains 15 residues. Trimming removed 7 bases at V and 4 bases at J, with 17 bases between. As DNA, the CDR3 is TGTGCCAGTACCCTATCCAGGAGCGGGTACAATGAGCAGTTCTTC. This gives the protein CASTLSRSGYNEQFF.

This chain uses TRBV30 with TRBJ1-1, with D possibly being TRBD1 (6 bases). Germline V lookup: CDR1 GTSNPN, CDR2 SVGIG (reference sequence). This CDR3 is 14 amino acids long. V lost 4 bases and J lost 2, with 14 bases in between. The CDR3 is CAWTAGVYNTEAFF. In DNA form, the CDR3 reads TGTGCCTGGACTGCAGGGGTTTACAACACTGAAGCTTTCTTT.

The rearrangement uses TRBV20-1 and TRBJ1-2; D gene uncertain. The germline V gene encodes CDR1 DFQATT and CDR2 SNEGSKA (reference sequence). The CDR3 loop spans 9 amino acids. V gave up 5 bases and J gave up 5 bases, with 3 bases separating them. The CDR3 coding sequence is TGCAGTGCTTATTATGGCTACACCTTC. Protein sequence: CSAYYGYTF.

V gene TRBV5-1 combines with J gene TRBJ1-1; D is unresolved. Germline-derived CDR1 and CDR2 are SGHRS and YFSETQ. The CDR3 runs to 15 residues. Trimming cost V 2 bases and J 1 base, with 12 bases left between them. In nucleotides, the CDR3 is TGCGCCAGCAGCTTCCTGGCCAACTCGAACACTGAAGCTTTCTTT. Amino acid sequence: CASSFLANSNTEAFF.

This chain links TRBV4-1 with TRBJ2-3; 7 bases map to TRBD1. The trim removed 1 base at V and 5 bases at J, leaving 3 bases unmatched. CDR3 size: 14 residues. Germline CDR1 is MGHRA and CDR2 is YSYEKL. CDR3 residues: CASSQGDRGDTQYF. The CDR3 region has the DNA TGCGCCAGCAGCCAAGGGGACAGAGGAGATACGCAGTATTTT.

This chain joins TRBV6-5 and TRBJ1-6, with 7 bases identical to TRBD1. The CDR3 sequence is 14 residues long. V shed 6 bases, J shed 7 bases, and the junction held 6 bases outside the gene matches. CDR1 and CDR2 from the germline V gene are MNHEY and SVGAGI. The CDR3 sequence: CASSSRGLNSPLHF. DNA of the CDR3: TGTGCCAGCAGCTCTAGGGGGCTCAATTCACCCCTCCACTTT.

This clone showed up just a few times. The rearrangement links TRBV6-2 or TRBV6-3 to TRBJ2-7, with D perhaps TRBD1 (6 bases). Trimming removed 2 bases at V and 3 bases at J, with 17 bases between. The CDR3 has 16 amino acids. Germline V gene lookup returns CDR1 MNHEY and CDR2 SVGEGT. DNA for the CDR3: TGTGCCAGCAGTTACCTCAGCGGACAGCGTGTCTACGAGCAGTACTTC. Amino acids: CASSYLSGQRVYEQYF.

The gene calls are TRBV3-1 (or the pseudogene TRBV3-2) and TRBJ1-2; tentative D call: TRBD1 (5 bases). This CDR3 is built from 13 residues. Germline V gene lookup returns CDR1 LGHDT and CDR2 YNNKEL (reference sequence). V lost 1 base and J 4 bases, leaving 7 bases between the germline ends. CDR3 coding DNA: TGTGCCAGCAGCCAAGTAGACAGCTATGGCTACACCTTC. It yields the protein CASSQVDSYGYTF.

The genes are TRBV24-1 and TRBJ1-5, with D possibly TRBD1 on 6 matching bases. Trimming pared 2 bases from V and 4 bases from J, leaving 8 bases between. This CDR3 spans 14 amino acids. CDR1 is KGHDR and CDR2 is SFDVKD in the germline V gene. The CDR3 nucleotides read TGTGCCACCAGTGATTCGGGACAAAATCAGCCCCAGCATTTT. Protein: CATSDSGQNQPQHF.

The V call is TRBV12-3 or TRBV12-4, the J call TRBJ1-5; D not resolved. Trimming removed 1 base at V and 3 bases at J, with 4 bases between. This CDR3 has 13 residues. The CDR3 sequence is CASSLGANQPQHF. The CDR3 DNA reads as TGTGCCAGCAGTTTAGGAGCCAATCAGCCCCAGCATTTT.

This chain links TRBV5-1 with TRBJ1-2; 7 nucleotides line up with TRBD1. The CDR3 spans 15 residues. Losses at the gene ends were 5 bases for V and 2 bases for J; bases not matched to a gene: 9. Per the germline V gene, CDR1 is SGHRS and CDR2 is YFSETQ. CDR3 in amino acids: CASRPGQTINYGYTF. The CDR3 coding sequence is TGCGCCAGCAGGCCGGGACAGACGATAAACTATGGCTACACCTTC.

This CDR3 is CASSSVDGNTEAFF. The DNA of the CDR3 is TGTGCCAGCAGTTCAGTAGATGGGAACACTGAAGCTTTCTTT. The J gene is TRBJ1-1, the V gene TRBV6-2 or TRBV6-3; D gene ambiguous. This CDR3 region has 14 residues. V lost 4 bases to trimming and J lost 1 base, with 10 bases between them. Germline CDR1 MNHEY, CDR2 SVGEGT.

V gene TRBV24-1 combines with J gene TRBJ2-1; TRBD2 agrees at 12 bases. The CDR3 covers 17 residues. The germline gives CDR1 KGHDR, CDR2 SFDVKD. Trimming removed 3 bases from V and 2 bases from J; junction bases left unmatched: 4. The CDR3 here is CATSDQRTSGAYNEQFF. CDR3 DNA sequence: TGTGCCACCAGTGATCAAAGGACTAGCGGGGCCTACAATGAGCAGTTCTTC.

The chain couples TRBV7-3 to TRBJ1-2, with D possibly TRBD1 on 6 matching bases. The CDR3 is 12 amino acids. V was pared by 8 bases and J by 4 bases, with 11 bases between. Germline-derived CDR1 and CDR2 are SGHTA and FQGTGA. The CDR3, as DNA: TGTGCCAGCGGGGGGCAAGGCTATGGCTACACCTTC. This codes for CASGGQGYGYTF.

This chain connects TRBV5-1 to TRBJ1-5; the D is unclear. This CDR3 is 13 amino acids long. Per the germline V gene, CDR1 is SGHRS and CDR2 is YFSETQ. The ends were cut back, 0 bases at V and 5 bases at J, with 6 bases in the middle. CDR3 loop: CASSLDGYQPQHF. The DNA for the CDR3 is TGCGCCAGCAGCTTGGATGGTTATCAGCCCCAGCATTTT.

This clone was detected a few times. This chain joins TRBV10-2 and TRBJ1-4; TRBD1 might be the D (5 bases). Germline V gene sequence: CDR1 WSHSY, CDR2 SAAADI. The CDR3 extends over 17 amino acids. Deletions cut 0 bases from V and 8 bases from J, with 19 bases between. The CDR3 DNA sequence: TGCGCCAGCAGTGAGTCCCTCGGCGGCAGGGCTGGAGAAAAACTGTTTTTT. Translated: CASSESLGGRAGEKLFF.

J is TRBJ2-6 and V is TRBV24-1, with a tentative D call TRBD2 (6 bases). The CDR3 loop spans 18 amino acids. From germline, CDR1 is KGHDR and CDR2 SFDVKD. V lost 5 bases and J lost 0, with 16 bases in between. The CDR3 DNA reads TGTGCCACCAGTGTCGGGGGATCTGGCCCCTCTGGGGCCAACGTCCTGACTTTC. This sequence encodes CATSVGGSGPSGANVLTF.

V usage is TRBV7-8 and J usage is TRBJ2-7, with 8 positions matching TRBD2. CDR1 and CDR2 from the germline V gene are SGHVS and FQNEAQ. The CDR3 totals 14 residues. The V and J ends lost 2 bases and 9 bases, in that order; junction bases with no gene match: 9. The CDR3 loop is CASSLNSGIWRQYF. CDR3 bases: TGTGCCAGCAGCTTAAATAGCGGGATTTGGAGGCAGTACTTC.

For the CDR3, the DNA is TGTGCCAGCAGCCTACTGACTAGCGGGAGTTATGAGCAGTTCTTC. The encoded protein is CASSLLTSGSYEQFF. The rearrangement joins TRBV7-9 to TRBJ2-1; 12 positions agree with TRBD2. The CDR3 is 15 residues long. V lost 5 bases and J lost 8; bases outside the gene matches: 7. The germline CDR1 and CDR2 sequences are SEHNR and FQNEAQ (reference sequence). The variable domain in full, with the rest retrieved from reference TRBV7-9 and TRBJ2-1, is DTGVSQNPRHKITKRGQNVTFRCDPISEHNRLYWYRQTLGQGPEFLTYFQNEAQLEKSRLLSDRFSAERPKGSFSTLEIQRTEQGDSAMYLCASSLLTSGSYEQFFGPGTRLTVL.

The J gene is TRBJ1-1, the V gene TRBV5-5; D call uncertain. Germline V gene sequence: CDR1 SGHKS, CDR2 YYEKEE (reference sequence). The CDR3 has 15 residues. Trimming stripped 1 base from V and 5 bases from J, with 15 bases between. The CDR3 reads CASSLPGSARTEAFF. For the CDR3, the DNA is TGTGCCAGCAGCTTGCCGGGTTCGGCGAGGACTGAAGCTTTCTTT.

The rearrangement joins TRBV30 to TRBJ2-3; D uncertain. Trimming took 1 base from V and 5 from J, leaving 7 bases between them. Germline values: CDR1 GTSNPN, CDR2 SVGIG (reference sequence). The CDR3 has 12 residues. The CDR3 bases are TGTGCCTGGAGTGCCGCCGGAGATACGCAGTATTTT. This codes for CAWSAAGDTQYF. The full variable domain, completed using reference TRBV30 and TRBJ2-3, is SQTIHQWPATLVQPVGSPLSLECTVEGTSNPNLYWYRQAAGRGLQLLFYSVGIGQISSEVPQNLSASRPQDRQFILSSKKLLLSDSGFYLCAWSAAGDTQYFGPGTRLTVL.

The CDR3 sequence: CASSPLHTGELFF. The CDR3 nucleotides are TGTGCCAGCAGTCCGCTTCACACCGGGGAGCTGTTTTTT. The chain employs TRBV27 and TRBJ2-2; the D is unclear. V was shortened by 5 bases and J by 3 bases, with 7 bases between the two germline ends. The CDR3 spans 13 residues. Germline CDR1 is MNHEY and CDR2 is SMNVEV (reference sequence).

The rearrangement links TRBV3-1 (or the pseudogene TRBV3-2) to TRBJ1-2; the match to TRBD1 covers 8 bases. This CDR3 has 15 residues. Germline CDR1 reads LGHDT; CDR2 reads YNNKEL (reference sequence). After removal of 4 bases from V and 4 bases from J, the junction contained 8 bases not matched to a gene. DNA for the CDR3: TGTGCCAGCAGCCTCCAGGGGGCGAGTGCCTATGGCTACACCTTC. Amino acid sequence: CASSLQGASAYGYTF.